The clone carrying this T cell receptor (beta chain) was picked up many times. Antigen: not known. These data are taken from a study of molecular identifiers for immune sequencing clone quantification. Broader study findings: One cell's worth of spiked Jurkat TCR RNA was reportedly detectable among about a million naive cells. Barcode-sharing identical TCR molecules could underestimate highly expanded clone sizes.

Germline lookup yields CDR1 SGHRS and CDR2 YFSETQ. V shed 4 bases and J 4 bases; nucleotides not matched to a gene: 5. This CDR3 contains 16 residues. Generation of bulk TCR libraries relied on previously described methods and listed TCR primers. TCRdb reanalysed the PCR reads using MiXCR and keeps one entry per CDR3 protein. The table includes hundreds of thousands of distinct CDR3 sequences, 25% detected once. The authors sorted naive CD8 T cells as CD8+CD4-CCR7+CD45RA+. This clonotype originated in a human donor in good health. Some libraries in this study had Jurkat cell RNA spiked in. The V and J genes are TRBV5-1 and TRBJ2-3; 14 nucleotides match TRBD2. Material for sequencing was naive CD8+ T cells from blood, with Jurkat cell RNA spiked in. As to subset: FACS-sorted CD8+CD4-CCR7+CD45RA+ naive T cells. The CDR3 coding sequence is TGCGCCAGCAGCGAGGGGACTAGCGGGAGTGCAGATACGCAGTATTTT. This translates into CASSEGTSGSADTQYF.